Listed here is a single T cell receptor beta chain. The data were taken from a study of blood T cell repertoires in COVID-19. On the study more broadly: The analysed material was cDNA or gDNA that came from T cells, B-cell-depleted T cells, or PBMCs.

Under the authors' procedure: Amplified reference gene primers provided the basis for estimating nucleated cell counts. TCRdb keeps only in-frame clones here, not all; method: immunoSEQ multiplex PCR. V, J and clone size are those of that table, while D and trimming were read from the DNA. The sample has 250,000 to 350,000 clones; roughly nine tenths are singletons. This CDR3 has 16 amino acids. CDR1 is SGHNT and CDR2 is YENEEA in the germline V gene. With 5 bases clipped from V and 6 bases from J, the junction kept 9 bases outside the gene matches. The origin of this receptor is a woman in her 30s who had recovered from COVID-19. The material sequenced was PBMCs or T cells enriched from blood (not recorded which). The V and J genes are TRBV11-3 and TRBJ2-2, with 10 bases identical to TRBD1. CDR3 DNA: TGTGCCAGCAGCCCGTACGGGACAGGGGAAGCCGGGGAGCTGTTTTTT. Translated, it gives CASSPYGTGEAGELFF.